What follows are 6 T cell receptor beta chains derived from one specimen sequenced in a study of cytomegalovirus exposure and HLA in healthy donors. The PCR was carried out with 60 Vbeta primers and 13 Jbeta primers. The table came from immunoSEQ multiplex PCR; TCRdb's copy has only in-frame clones and leaves some out. The sample includes about 39,000 clones. Material for sequencing was PBMCs. The receptors derive from a woman aged 25-40 years in good health and CMV-seropositive.

The chain links TRBV15 to TRBJ1-5, with TRBD1 identical over 9 bases. Germline V CDR1 and CDR2: LNHNV, YYDKDF (reference sequence). Unmatched junction bases numbered 9, after V lost 3 bases and J lost 3 bases. The CDR3 spans 17 residues. CDR3 amino acids: CATSRDRGGGINQPQHF. CDR3 DNA: TGTGCCACCAGCAGGGACAGGGGTGGGGGCATCAATCAGCCCCAGCATTTT.

The chain recombines TRBV6-1 with TRBJ1-2, with 8 bases lining up with TRBD1. Germline loops: CDR1 MNHNS, CDR2 SASEGT. The J segment lost 7 bases and the V segment lost 3 bases, leaving 7 bases of the junction unmatched. The CDR3 runs to 14 residues. The CDR3: CASSDSLRGPGYTF. For the CDR3, the DNA is TGTGCCAGCAGTGATAGCCTCAGGGGGCCTGGCTACACCTTC.

The V and J genes are TRBV6-1 and TRBJ1-1; 10 nucleotides agree with TRBD1. V lost 4 bases, J lost 6 bases, and 11 bases stayed unmatched. Germline CDR1 and CDR2: MNHNS and SASEGT. The CDR3 has 16 residues. CDR3 sequence reads: CASSGGQGGTVAEAFF. The CDR3 DNA reads TGTGCCAGCAGTGGTGGACAGGGGGGGACCGTCGCTGAAGCTTTCTTT.

The chain couples TRBV29-1 to TRBJ2-7, with D possibly being TRBD2 (5 bases). The V gene's germline CDR1 is SQVTM and CDR2 ANQGSEA. V lost 1 base and J lost 3, with 7 bases in between. The CDR3 consists of 12 residues. CDR3 sequence: CSVEVRDYEQYF. In DNA form, the CDR3 reads TGCAGCGTTGAAGTACGGGACTACGAGCAGTACTTC.

The rearrangement links TRBV6-5 to TRBJ1-1; possibly TRBD1 for D (5 bases). V gave up 0 bases and J gave up 5 bases, with 16 bases separating them. CDR3 length: 16 residues. Germline assignment: CDR1 MNHEY and CDR2 SVGAGI. CDR3 protein: CASSYSAGQGRTEAFF. DNA of the CDR3: TGTGCCAGCAGTTACTCCGCGGGGCAGGGAAGGACTGAAGCTTTCTTT.

This chain joins TRBV7-2 and TRBJ2-1, with 8 bases identical to TRBD2. The CDR3 runs to 14 residues. Germline V gene lookup returns CDR1 SGHTA and CDR2 FQGNSA. The V gene end was trimmed by 3 bases and the J gene end by 7 bases; junction bases not matched to a gene: 5. CDR3 nucleotide sequence: TGTGCCAGCAGCTTCCCCGGGGGGGCAAATGAGCAGTTCTTC. Encoded protein: CASSFPGGANEQFF.